Presented here are 30 T cell receptor beta chains from one specimen sequenced in a study of blood T cell repertoires in COVID-19. The method was immunoSEQ multiplex PCR; TCRdb's version includes in-frame clones alone and lacks a portion of them. The sample has 300,000 to 400,000 clones; 80% to 90% are singletons. Sequencing was done on a sample of peripheral blood. The receptors here all came from a woman aged 50 to 60 who had recovered from COVID-19.

CDR3 residues: CASRTGYHPTGSPLHF. CDR3 bases: TGTGCCAGCAGGACAGGGTACCATCCTACTGGGTCACCCCTCCACTTT. This chain joins TRBV27 and TRBJ1-6, with 7 bases matching TRBD1. J was trimmed by 10 bases and V by 6 bases; bases with no gene match: 15. The germline V gene has CDR1 MNHEY and CDR2 SMNVEV (reference sequence). This CDR3 is built from 16 residues.

This clone has more than one count but fewer than ten. This chain links TRBV7-8 with TRBJ2-5, with 11 bases identical to TRBD1. Germline CDR1 reads SGHVS; CDR2 reads FQNEAQ. V trimming: 3 bases; J trimming: 5 bases; junction bases outside the gene matches: 8. There are 16 residues in the CDR3. The DNA of the CDR3 is TGTGCCAGCAGCTTCTCCCGGACAGGGGGCGGGGAGACCCAGTACTTC. It translates to CASSFSRTGGGETQYF.

The rearrangement uses TRBV19 and TRBJ1-6; TRBD1 is a possible D gene (5 bases). Germline CDR1 and CDR2: LNHDA and SQIVND (reference sequence). The CDR3 covers 16 residues. V lost 3 bases, J lost 0 bases, and 9 bases lay in between. The DNA for the CDR3 is TGTGCCAGTAGTATCGGACATCACTCCTATAATTCACCCCTCCACTTT. Translation gives CASSIGHHSYNSPLHF.

This clone was detected only a few times. The V gene is TRBV12-2, the J gene TRBJ1-4; TRBD1 is the table's D call, not checked against the DNA. TRBV12-2 is deemed a pseudogene. This CDR3 comprises 15 residues. The CDR3 protein is CASRLVGLANEKLFF. In DNA form, the CDR3 reads TGTGCAAGTCGCTTAGTGGGGCTTGCTAATGAAAAACTGTTTTTT.

The genes are TRBV24-1 and TRBJ2-1; 8 nucleotides agree with TRBD1. The CDR3 contains 15 residues. CDR1 is KGHDR, CDR2 SFDVKD, per germline. The V gene end was trimmed by 7 bases and the J gene end by 3 bases; junction bases not matched to a gene: 7. CDR3 coding DNA: TGTGCCACCAGAGGACAGGGCCGGGGCTACAATGAGCAGTTCTTC. Its protein product is CATRGQGRGYNEQFF.

The sample holds a few counts of this clone. The chain is built from TRBV7-2 and TRBJ2-3, with TRBD1 matching 12 bases. The CDR3 is 16 amino acids. The J segment lost 6 bases and the V segment lost 3 bases, leaving 7 bases of the junction unmatched. Germline V gene sequence: CDR1 SGHTA, CDR2 FQGNSA. CDR3 amino acids: CASSFTGQGARDTQYF. The CDR3 DNA reads as TGTGCCAGCAGCTTTACGGGACAGGGGGCTCGGGATACGCAGTATTTT.

The rearrangement joins TRBV4-2 to TRBJ2-3; D might be TRBD1 (6 bases). V lost 4 bases and J lost 4, with 15 bases in between. Per the germline V gene, CDR1 is LGHNA and CDR2 is YNFKEQ. The CDR3 sequence is 15 residues long. CDR3 region: CASSPPDSRADTQYF. The CDR3 nucleotides read TGTGCCAGCAGCCCCCCGGACAGTCGGGCAGATACGCAGTATTTT.

The rearrangement joins TRBV24-1 to TRBJ2-2; D not certain. V was cut by 0 bases and J by 7 bases, with 14 bases left in between. The CDR3 loop spans 16 amino acids. In germline, CDR1 is KGHDR, CDR2 SFDVKD. The chain's CDR3 is CATSDLRQTVDGELFF. The CDR3 nucleotides read TGTGCCACCAGTGATTTGCGCCAAACAGTCGACGGGGAGCTGTTTTTT.

V gene TRBV5-1 combines with J gene TRBJ2-7; TRBD2 agrees at 7 bases. V dropped 1 base and J dropped 7; count of bases not matched to a gene: 11. Looked up from germline, CDR1 is SGHRS and CDR2 is YFSETQ. The CDR3 length is 15 residues. CDR3: CASSLLGGLAEEQYF. The DNA for the CDR3 is TGCGCCAGCAGCTTGTTGGGAGGGCTAGCTGAAGAGCAGTACTTC.

This clone has only a few counts. This chain connects TRBV27 to TRBJ1-2; D remains ambiguous. Trimming cost V 0 bases and J 4 bases, with 15 bases left between them. The V gene's germline CDR1 is MNHEY and CDR2 SMNVEV (reference sequence). The CDR3 length is 16 residues. The CDR3 bases are TGTGCCAGCAGTTTATCGATCGGGGAGCTGAGCTATGGCTACACCTTC. Its protein product is CASSLSIGELSYGYTF.

This CDR3 reads CASSLTVDEKLFF. CDR3 coding DNA: TGTGCCAGCAGCTTGACAGTTGATGAAAAACTGTTTTTT. The V and J genes are TRBV5-6 and TRBJ1-4; D remains unclear. V was trimmed by 1 base and J by 6 bases, leaving 7 bases between them. The CDR3 loop spans 13 amino acids. Germline values: CDR1 SGHDT, CDR2 YYEEEE.

V and J are TRBV6-5 and TRBJ2-7, with 10 bases lining up with TRBD1. CDR1 is MNHEY and CDR2 is SVGAGI in the germline V gene. Unmatched junction bases numbered 7, after V lost 7 bases and J lost 4 bases. CDR3 length equals 14 residues. CDR3 loop: CASTWGQGTYEQYF. The CDR3 DNA is TGTGCCAGCACGTGGGGACAGGGGACTTACGAGCAGTACTTC.

The gene calls are TRBV27 and TRBJ2-7; 7 positions agree with TRBD1. With 5 bases clipped from V and 2 bases from J, the junction kept 12 bases outside the gene matches. Germline V gives CDR1 MNHEY, CDR2 SMNVEV (reference sequence). The CDR3 totals 16 residues. CDR3 sequence (DNA): TGTGCCAGCAGTGTCCGGGACAGATCACTCGCCTACGAGCAGTACTTC. Residues: CASSVRDRSLAYEQYF.

This clone was counted a few times. The genes are TRBV11-2 and TRBJ2-1; 10 bases agree with TRBD2. From germline, CDR1 is SGHAT and CDR2 FQNNGV. This CDR3 has 16 residues. The V and J ends lost 2 bases and 4 bases, in that order; junction bases with no gene match: 5. The CDR3, as DNA: TGTGCCAGCAGCTTATTAGCGGGGGGCCTTTACAATGAGCAGTTCTTC. This gives the protein CASSLLAGGLYNEQFF. Together with reference TRBV11-2 and TRBJ2-1, the CDR3 gives the full variable domain: EAGVAQSPRYKIIEKRQSVAFWCNPISGHATLYWYQQILGQGPKLLIQFQNNGVVDDSQLPKDRFSAERLKGVDSTLKIQPAKLEDSAVYLCASSLLAGGLYNEQFFGPGTRLTVL.

The rearrangement joins TRBV4-2 to TRBJ1-2; a possible D gene is TRBD1 (5 bases). Trimming removed 0 bases from V and 4 bases from J, with 12 bases in between. The CDR3 is 15 residues long. CDR1 and CDR2 from the germline V gene are LGHNA and YNFKEQ. The CDR3 loop is CASSQDGRAIYGYTF. CDR3 nucleotides: TGTGCCAGCAGCCAAGATGGCAGGGCAATCTATGGCTACACCTTC.

The rearrangement uses TRBV5-1 and TRBJ2-5, with 8 bases matching TRBD1. CDR1 is SGHRS, CDR2 YFSETQ, per germline. V shed 4 bases and J 1 base; nucleotides not matched to a gene: 6. The CDR3 length is 15 residues. The CDR3 region has the DNA TGCGCCAGCAGCCAAGTAGGACAGGGCCAAGAGACCCAGTACTTC. Protein product: CASSQVGQGQETQYF.

J is TRBJ2-7 and V is TRBV6-5; the match to TRBD1 covers 8 bases. Germline trimming cut 6 bases from V and 4 bases from J; bases unmatched to any gene: 8. The CDR3 has 14 residues. Germline CDR1 and CDR2: MNHEY and SVGAGI. CDR3 in amino acids: CASSPDRGSYEQYF. In DNA, the CDR3 is TGTGCCAGCAGCCCCGACAGGGGTTCGTACGAGCAGTACTTC.

This chain uses TRBV29-1 with TRBJ1-1; TRBD1 matches 9 bases. V gave up 5 bases and J gave up 1 base; unmatched junction bases: 5. The CDR3 has 14 amino acids. The germline gives CDR1 SQVTM, CDR2 ANQGSEA. The CDR3 DNA follows: TGCAGCGTTCATGGGACAGGGTGGAACACTGAAGCTTTCTTT. This encodes CSVHGTGWNTEAFF.

The chain employs TRBV30 and TRBJ1-5; tentatively, D is TRBD1 (6 bases). Trimming pared 2 bases from V and 4 bases from J, leaving 15 bases between. Germline lookup yields CDR1 GTSNPN and CDR2 SVGIG (reference sequence). The CDR3 spans 15 residues. Here the CDR3 reads CAWSSPGQRNQPQHF. CDR3 nucleotide sequence: TGTGCCTGGAGTTCCCCGGGACAAAGAAATCAGCCCCAGCATTTT.

J is TRBJ1-1 and V is TRBV5-5, with no clear D. The CDR3 has 13 residues. Trimming shortened V by 9 bases and J by 12 bases, and 24 bases separated the two germline ends. CDR1 is SGHKS and CDR2 is YYEKEE in the germline V gene (reference sequence). This CDR3 reads CATDPTIRVGTFF. CDR3 bases: TGTGCCACCGACCCTACCATACGTGTGGGCACTTTCTTT.

This chain joins TRBV11-2 and TRBJ2-7; TRBD1 agrees at 7 bases. The CDR3 totals 13 residues. The junction had 3 bases not matched to a gene; V was cut back by 4 bases and J by 3 bases. The germline CDR1 and CDR2 sequences are SGHAT and FQNNGV. The CDR3 region is CASSSTGVYEQYF. In nucleotides, the CDR3 is TGTGCCAGCAGCTCAACAGGGGTCTACGAGCAGTACTTC.

The gene calls are TRBV7-2 and TRBJ2-4; TRBD2 aligns across 13 bases. Germline loops: CDR1 SGHTA, CDR2 FQGNSA. The CDR3 is 17 residues long. V gave up 3 bases and J gave up 1 base; unmatched junction bases: 3. CDR3 sequence reads: CASSFGTSGKAKNIQYF. CDR3 sequence (DNA): TGTGCCAGCAGCTTTGGGACTAGCGGGAAGGCCAAAAACATTCAGTACTTC.

This chain uses TRBV4-2 with TRBJ2-3; 10 bases line up with TRBD2. The germline V gene has CDR1 LGHNA and CDR2 YNFKEQ. The CDR3 is made up of 18 amino acids. Trimming at V came to 0 bases and at J to 5 bases, leaving 11 bases not matched to a gene. The CDR3 DNA is TGTGCCAGCAGCCAAGATCGATCATCTAGCGGGAGATTAGATACGCAGTATTTT. It is translated as CASSQDRSSSGRLDTQYF.

There are a few counts of this clone. CDR3 sequence (DNA): TGCGCCAGCAGCTCGGACAGTAATCAGCCCCAGCATTTT. As protein: CASSSDSNQPQHF. J is TRBJ1-5 and V is TRBV5-1; a possible D gene is TRBD1 (6 bases). Deletions cut 3 bases from V and 4 bases from J, with 8 bases between. CDR1 and CDR2 from the germline V gene are SGHRS and YFSETQ. The length of the CDR3 is 13 residues.

The rearrangement uses TRBV9 and TRBJ2-7, with D perhaps TRBD2 (6 bases). Looked up from germline, CDR1 is SGDLS and CDR2 is YYNGEE. The germline V and J ends were trimmed by 2 bases and 2 bases, with 11 bases remaining between them. The CDR3 loop spans 14 amino acids. CDR3 DNA sequence: TGTGCCAGCAGCGTGGGGGGAGTGGCCTACGAGCAGTACTTC. Residues: CASSVGGVAYEQYF.

The rearrangement links TRBV7-2 to TRBJ2-7, with 7 bases lining up with TRBD2. This CDR3 has 14 amino acids. Germline V CDR1 and CDR2: SGHTA, FQGNSA. V shed 3 bases and J 2 bases; nucleotides not matched to a gene: 4. The CDR3 loop reads CASSFSLATYEQYF. For the CDR3, the DNA is TGTGCCAGCAGCTTCTCACTAGCGACCTACGAGCAGTACTTC.

This clone was seen only once. V usage is TRBV9 and J usage is TRBJ2-5, with 10 bases matching TRBD2. The trim removed 0 bases at V and 0 bases at J, leaving 8 bases unmatched. Germline values: CDR1 SGDLS, CDR2 YYNGEE. The CDR3 is 18 amino acids. The CDR3 is CASSVGVAGGPYQETQYF. CDR3 nucleotides: TGTGCCAGCAGCGTAGGGGTAGCGGGGGGCCCGTACCAAGAGACCCAGTACTTC.

V and J are TRBV19 and TRBJ2-5; 7 bases line up with TRBD1. Germline V gene lookup returns CDR1 LNHDA and CDR2 SQIVND (reference sequence). Germline trimming cut 5 bases from V and 4 bases from J; bases unmatched to any gene: 7. This CDR3 region has 14 residues. CDR3 residues: CASSPQGIGETQYF. The CDR3 bases are TGTGCCAGTAGTCCACAGGGGATTGGAGAGACCCAGTACTTC.

The chain joins TRBV7-2 to TRBJ2-1; TRBD2 aligns across 9 bases. V trimming: 6 bases; J trimming: 3 bases; junction bases outside the gene matches: 6. In germline, CDR1 is SGHTA, CDR2 FQGNSA. CDR3 length: 15 residues. The CDR3 nucleotides read TGTGCCAGCAGTCCTCTAGCGGGAAACTACAATGAGCAGTTCTTC. It yields the protein CASSPLAGNYNEQFF.

This chain links TRBV14 with TRBJ2-5; D perhaps matches TRBD2 (7 bases). The CDR3 is 14 residues long. V gave up 5 bases and J gave up 4 bases, with 14 bases separating them. Germline CDR1 is SGHDN and CDR2 is FVKESK. CDR3 bases: TGTGCCAGCAGCAACCGGGGGGCGGGAGAGACCCAGTACTTC. Encoded protein: CASSNRGAGETQYF.